This T cell receptor beta chain was identified during a study of blood T cell repertoires in COVID-19. For the study at large: Sites in the United States, Italy and Spain provided acute and convalescent COVID-19 samples.

Original processing methods: Amplified reference gene primers provided the basis for estimating nucleated cell counts. Method: immunoSEQ multiplex PCR; TCRdb's copy keeps in-frame clones and lacks some. The V and J calls and clone size were taken over from that table, and D and trimming were inferred from the DNA. The data contain 200,000 to 250,000 clones, roughly 80% of them singletons. The receptor was derived from a woman older than 75 with COVID-19, enrolled during active disease. The material sequenced was peripheral blood.

DNA for the CDR3: TGTGCCCGGCACGGAGGGAGTAATGAAAAACTGTTTTTT. The encoded protein is CARHGGSNEKLFF. This chain links TRBV30 with TRBJ1-4; no firm D call. Germline CDR1 GTSNPN, CDR2 SVGIG (reference sequence). V lost 8 bases, J lost 4 bases, and 14 bases lay in between. The CDR3 has 13 residues. The full variable domain, rest sourced from reference TRBV30 and TRBJ1-4, is SQTIHQWPATLVQPVGSPLSLECTVEGTSNPNLYWYRQAAGRGLQLLFYSVGIGQISSEVPQNLSASRPQDRQFILSSKKLLLSDSGFYLCARHGGSNEKLFFGSGTQLSVL.